This T cell receptor (beta chain) came from a study of lymphopenia after photon versus proton radiotherapy. Trimming shortened V by 7 bases and J by 0 bases, and 10 bases separated the two germline ends. The V gene's germline CDR1 is MDHEN and CDR2 SYDVKM. The CDR3 consists of 14 residues. A remark on this clone: No antigen is known for it.

Overall study findings and caveats: Photon-treated patients lost naive T cells and TCR diversity; proton-treated stayed stable. After the lymphocyte nadir, photon-treated repertoires showed oligoclonal expansion, especially of CD8+ Temra cells. A bigger post-nadir fall in TCR diversity correlated inversely with survival time in deceased patients. Only patients who died were analyzed for survival; proton advantage is unproven.

Data came from immunoSEQ multiplex PCR; TCRdb stores just in-frame clones and leaves some out. The data show 13,000 or so clones, with 80% to 90% seen just once and around 3.3% held by the top ten. The sequencing here drew on peripheral blood, taken from a patient treated with proton-based radiotherapy. This receptor was obtained from a man between 60 and 70 years old with pancreatic cancer. The chain recombines TRBV28 with TRBJ1-3; TRBD1 is a possible D gene (5 bases). The CDR3 loop reads CASISGGSGNTIYF. The CDR3, as DNA: TGTGCCAGCATCTCCGGGGGCTCTGGAAACACCATATATTTT.